A selection of T cell receptor beta chains follows, all from one sample in a study of shared clonotypes between healthy human individuals. The method was immunoSEQ multiplex PCR; TCRdb's version includes in-frame clones alone and lacks a portion of them. This table holds about 2.3 million clones, about 90% found once. The sample comprised naive CD4+ T cells from PBMCs. These receptors were taken from a man younger than 30 in good health. Some clones in this sample may be carry-over from other donors' samples. The CDR3 runs from the conserved cysteine through the conserved F or W. The order of the fields is J gene, V gene, D gene, clone size, CDR3 DNA, CDR3 protein. The D gene is left open where the match is weak. Expanded clones get a size class; other rows say once, few or many, or leave the size out.

j_gene: TRBJ1-1; v_gene: TRBV28; d_gene: -; abundance: -; CDR3nt: TGTGCCAGCAGACAGAGGGGTCTTGCTGAAGCTTTCTTT; CDR3aa: CASRQRGLAEAFF
j_gene: TRBJ2-5; v_gene: TRBV29-1; d_gene: -; abundance: -; CDR3nt: TGCAGCGTTGATAGTGGCAAGGGGTCCTACCAAGAGACCCAGTACTTC; CDR3aa: CSVDSGKGSYQETQYF
j_gene: TRBJ2-7; v_gene: TRBV28; d_gene: TRBD2; abundance: -; CDR3nt: TGTGCCAGCAGTTCGTATCCACTAGCGATTACCTACGAGCAGTACTTC; CDR3aa: CASSSYPLAITYEQYF
j_gene: TRBJ2-1; v_gene: TRBV5-1; d_gene: -; abundance: -; CDR3nt: TGCGCCAGCATCGGAGGGGGGTCGGCGGCTACCTACAATGAGCAGTTCTTC; CDR3aa: CASIGGGSAATYNEQFF
j_gene: TRBJ2-3; v_gene: TRBV9; d_gene: -; abundance: -; CDR3nt: TGTGCCAGCAAAACCAGGGACGGCATCACAGATACGCAGTATTTT; CDR3aa: CASKTRDGITDTQYF
j_gene: TRBJ2-7; v_gene: TRBV18; d_gene: TRBD2; abundance: -; CDR3nt: TGTGCCAGCTCACCACCTCGGGCTAGCGGGGATTTCCGTCCCTACGAGCAGTACTTC; CDR3aa: CASSPPRASGDFRPYEQYF
j_gene: TRBJ2-7; v_gene: TRBV28; d_gene: -; abundance: -; CDR3nt: TGTGCCAGCAGTAAGGGCCCTACGAATCGTGCGGTCGAGCAGTACTTC; CDR3aa: CASSKGPTNRAVEQYF
j_gene: TRBJ2-1; v_gene: TRBV7-9; d_gene: TRBD1; abundance: -; CDR3nt: TGTGCCAGCAGCTTAGGGCAGGGGGTCGGGTCGCAGTTCTTC; CDR3aa: CASSLGQGVGSQFF
j_gene: TRBJ2-5; v_gene: TRBV9; d_gene: -; abundance: -; CDR3nt: TGTGCCAGCAGCGGGACCCCTGGGGAGACCCAGTACTTC; CDR3aa: CASSGTPGETQYF
j_gene: TRBJ2-7; v_gene: TRBV27; d_gene: -; abundance: -; CDR3nt: TGTGCCAGCAGTCCGCGGGGGCTCGAGCAGTACTTC; CDR3aa: CASSPRGLEQYF
j_gene: TRBJ1-1; v_gene: TRBV18; d_gene: -; abundance: -; CDR3nt: TGTGCCAGCTCACCCGGCCGGAACACTGAAGCTTTCTTT; CDR3aa: CASSPGRNTEAFF
j_gene: TRBJ1-5; v_gene: TRBV18; d_gene: -; abundance: -; CDR3nt: TGTGCCAGCTCACCAAGCAGATGGGAGCCCCAGCATTTT; CDR3aa: CASSPSRWEPQHF
j_gene: TRBJ1-4; v_gene: TRBV18; d_gene: -; abundance: -; CDR3nt: TGTGCCAGCTCACCGACATCGGGGTCCGCCGCAACTAATGAAAAACTGTTTTTT; CDR3aa: CASSPTSGSAATNEKLFF
j_gene: TRBJ1-2; v_gene: TRBV5-1; d_gene: TRBD1; abundance: -; CDR3nt: TGCGCCAGCAGCGGGGGACAGTTAAACTATGGCTACACCTTC; CDR3aa: CASSGGQLNYGYTF
j_gene: TRBJ1-5; v_gene: TRBV19; d_gene: -; abundance: -; CDR3nt: TGTGCCAGTAGTAAACGACAAATGAGGAGCAATCAGCCCCAGCATTTT; CDR3aa: CASSKRQMRSNQPQHF
j_gene: TRBJ1-3; v_gene: TRBV27; d_gene: -; abundance: -; CDR3nt: TGTGCCAGCAGTATCAGGTTTATGGGGGGAAACACCATATATTTT; CDR3aa: CASSIRFMGGNTIYF
j_gene: TRBJ2-4; v_gene: TRBV5-8; d_gene: -; abundance: -; CDR3nt: TGTGCCAGCAGCTTGGCCGGGACGGCAGGGAATATTCAGTACTTC; CDR3aa: CASSLAGTAGNIQYF
j_gene: TRBJ2-6; v_gene: TRBV27; d_gene: -; abundance: -; CDR3nt: TGTGCCAGCAGCGGAGTGAGGGCCAACGTCCTGACTTTC; CDR3aa: CASSGVRANVLTF
j_gene: TRBJ2-1; v_gene: TRBV11-3; d_gene: TRBD2; abundance: -; CDR3nt: TGTGCCAGCAGCTTTGGACTAGCGGGAGTAGTGGGTGAGCAGTTCTTC; CDR3aa: CASSFGLAGVVGEQFF
j_gene: TRBJ1-5; v_gene: TRBV14; d_gene: -; abundance: -; CDR3nt: TGTGCCAGCAGCCAAGGCCGGCAGGGACCGCAGCATTTT; CDR3aa: CASSQGRQGPQHF
j_gene: TRBJ1-2; v_gene: TRBV28; d_gene: -; abundance: -; CDR3nt: TGTGCCAGCAGTATAGGACAGAGCTATGGCTACACCTTC; CDR3aa: CASSIGQSYGYTF
j_gene: TRBJ2-2; v_gene: TRBV6-6; d_gene: TRBD1; abundance: -; CDR3nt: TGTGCCAGCAAACCGGACAGGGCCCAGACCGGGGAGCTGTTTTTT; CDR3aa: CASKPDRAQTGELFF
j_gene: TRBJ2-3; v_gene: TRBV5-1; d_gene: TRBD1; abundance: -; CDR3nt: TGCGCCAGCAGCTTAAGAACGGGGACAGGGGACACAGATACGCAGTATTTT; CDR3aa: CASSLRTGTGDTDTQYF
j_gene: TRBJ2-3; v_gene: TRBV9; d_gene: TRBD2; abundance: -; CDR3nt: TGTGCCAGCAGCGTAGGAGATAGCGGGGGAGGCGATACGCAGTATTTT; CDR3aa: CASSVGDSGGGDTQYF
j_gene: TRBJ2-7; v_gene: TRBV7-8; d_gene: -; abundance: -; CDR3nt: TGTGCCAGCAGCTCGACTAGCTCCTACGAGCAGTACTTC; CDR3aa: CASSSTSSYEQYF
j_gene: TRBJ2-3; v_gene: TRBV11-2; d_gene: TRBD2; abundance: -; CDR3nt: TGTGCCAGCAGCCGCAGCGGGACCTTAGAGCCAGATACGCAGTATTTT; CDR3aa: CASSRSGTLEPDTQYF
j_gene: TRBJ1-1; v_gene: TRBV29-1; d_gene: -; abundance: -; CDR3nt: TGCAGCGTTGAAGCCGGGGTTACTGAAGCTTTCTTT; CDR3aa: CSVEAGVTEAFF
j_gene: TRBJ1-5; v_gene: TRBV5-1; d_gene: -; abundance: -; CDR3nt: TGCGCCAGCAGCCTCCTTGGGGGGGAAAATCAGCCCCAGCATTTT; CDR3aa: CASSLLGGENQPQHF
j_gene: TRBJ1-3; v_gene: TRBV7-2; d_gene: -; abundance: -; CDR3nt: TGTGCCAGCAGCACAAACCCAGGAAACACCATATATTTT; CDR3aa: CASSTNPGNTIYF
j_gene: TRBJ2-2; v_gene: TRBV27; d_gene: TRBD1; abundance: few; CDR3nt: TGTGCCAGCCGACAGGGAGCGAACACCGGGGAGCTGTTTTTT; CDR3aa: CASRQGANTGELFF
j_gene: TRBJ1-1; v_gene: TRBV28; d_gene: -; abundance: -; CDR3nt: TGTGCCAGCACCCCTCACCTCCTAGGCACTGAAGCTTTCTTT; CDR3aa: CASTPHLLGTEAFF
j_gene: TRBJ1-1; v_gene: TRBV7-3; d_gene: -; abundance: -; CDR3nt: TGTGCCAGCAGCTTAACGGGGACTGCTGAAGCTTTCTTT; CDR3aa: CASSLTGTAEAFF
j_gene: TRBJ2-1; v_gene: TRBV5-4; d_gene: -; abundance: -; CDR3nt: TGTGCCAGCAAAATGGGTGGAGAAGGGGGATACAATGAGCAGTTCTTC; CDR3aa: CASKMGGEGGYNEQFF
j_gene: TRBJ1-4; v_gene: TRBV29-1; d_gene: -; abundance: -; CDR3nt: TGCAGCGTTGGTAATGAAAAACTGTTTTTT; CDR3aa: CSVGNEKLFF
j_gene: TRBJ2-7; v_gene: TRBV6-5; d_gene: -; abundance: -; CDR3nt: TGTGCCAGCAGTTCCGGGGACTCCTACGAGCAGTACTTC; CDR3aa: CASSSGDSYEQYF
j_gene: TRBJ2-7; v_gene: TRBV7-2; d_gene: -; abundance: -; CDR3nt: TGTGCCAGCAGCTTAGCGGCACGCTCCTACGAGCAGTACTTC; CDR3aa: CASSLAARSYEQYF